This T cell receptor (beta chain) was captured in a study of T cell repertoires in cytomegalovirus infection (dated by TCRdb to 2018 to 2020). As for the study more broadly: Recently identified HLA-C-restricted CMV epitopes, whose presentation resists viral immunomodulation, were targeted by peptide stimulations together with well-studied HLA-B-restricted epitopes. Because public TCR beta signatures pointed to carriage of CMV infection together with the matching HLA type, the HLA type of each donor mattered for the analysis.

Turning to this clonotype: Its antigen remains unidentified. One base away there is no much larger clone; base qualities are not given.

The instrument given in TCRdb is Illumina HiSeq 1500. TCRdb trimmed the raw reads at Q25, called clones with MiXCR and kept productive beta chains. Each CDR3 protein gets just one entry, which takes the most common genes and DNA from the rows behind it. Present in this sample are about 900,000 distinct CDR3 sequences, less than 40% of which were seen just once. More than 12% of the sample is in the top ten clones. Interpreted using the paper, the treatment or condition label stands for: in vitro stimulation with specific CMV peptide epitopes to enrich CMV-specific T cells. V has 0 bases trimmed and J has 3 bases trimmed; junction bases matching no gene number 11. Reading the germline V gene (reference sequence) gives CDR1 DFQATT and CDR2 SNEGSKA. The CDR3 covers 18 residues, taking in both the cysteine and the phenylalanine. Only CDR3 DNA remains: 54 bases, in frame from the first base. The investigation overall reported the following: Cumulative frequency of public TCR beta family members discriminated carriers of CMV infection plus the relevant HLA type in this cohort and an independent approximately 340-donor cohort. The ex vivo response was dominated by HLA-C-restricted CMV-specific TCR beta clonotypes, and the single most frequent clonotype in two of eight donors was supplied by these HLA-C-restricted clonotypes.

The rearrangement combines TRBV20-1 with TRBJ1-2; 12 bases in the middle match TRBD1. Sequenced here: cultured CD8+ T cells from PBMCs, sampled from culture after CMV antigen stimulation. The source of this sequence is a human donor in good health (CMV status not recorded). Some clones in this sample may be carry-over from other donors' samples. The DNA sequence follows: TGCAGTGCTAGAGATGGCAGGGGACAGGGGGCTATCGACTATGGCTACACCTTC. It encodes CSARDGRGQGAIDYGYTF.